Shown below are 28 T cell receptor beta chains from a single sample sequenced in a study of CD8+ T cells in alopecia areata (dated by TCRdb to the late 2010s). Library preparation used the immunoSEQ multiplex PCR assay. To provide template for TCR sequencing, every sample had RNA extracted and reverse transcribed into cDNA. TCRdb took this table from immuneACCESS and kept in-frame rearrangements with V and J called. Such tables lack part of the clones; where checked against another copy, unresolved V genes explain under half of the gap, and the rest is unexplained. Here the sample has some 200,000 clones; around two fifths occur a single time. In total, the top ten clones hold 2% to 3% of the sample. The treatment or condition label, as the study defines it: oral pan-JAK inhibitor, 5-10 mg twice daily. This specimen consisted of CD4+ T cells sorted from blood, obtained at approximately week 36, from a patient treated with tofacitinib. Every receptor here comes from a human donor with alopecia areata.

The CDR3 region is CASSLGSGRETQYF. The CDR3 DNA reads as TGTGCCAGCAGCTTAGGCTCGGGAAGGGAGACCCAGTACTTC. The chain couples TRBV7-2 to TRBJ2-5; a weak D match, TRBD2 (5 bases). The CDR3 covers 14 residues. The V gene's germline CDR1 is SGHTA and CDR2 FQGNSA. Trimming took 1 base from V and 5 from J, leaving 11 bases between them.

This rearrangement joins TRBV4-1 to TRBJ2-7, with unresolved D. Looked up from germline, CDR1 is MGHRA and CDR2 is YSYEKL. This CDR3 spans 14 amino acids. V gave up 4 bases and J gave up 3 bases, with 13 bases separating them. As DNA, the CDR3 is TGCGCCAGCAGCCGGAGTGGGTTGGGCTACGAGCAGTACTTC. Its translation is CASSRSGLGYEQYF.

This clone was recorded a few times. This chain uses TRBV7-2 with TRBJ2-4, with 14 bases matching TRBD2. Per the germline V gene, CDR1 is SGHTA and CDR2 is FQGNSA. V was clipped by 2 bases and J by 0 bases; unmatched bases: 6. The CDR3 runs 19 residues. DNA for the CDR3: TGTGCCAGCAGCTTACCCGGGACTAGCGGGAGTTCAGCCAAAAACATTCAGTACTTC. Translating it yields CASSLPGTSGSSAKNIQYF.

The chain uses TRBV5-1 and TRBJ1-1, with D unclear. Trimming cost V 1 base and J 0 bases, with 10 bases left between them. This CDR3 is 15 amino acids long. The germline gives CDR1 SGHRS, CDR2 YFSETQ. In nucleotides, the CDR3 is TGCGCCAGCAGCTTGACCCTTACCATGAACACTGAAGCTTTCTTT. Amino acid sequence: CASSLTLTMNTEAFF.

This clone was counted only a few times. The chain combines TRBV4-1 with TRBJ2-5; possibly TRBD1 or TRBD2 for D (5 bases each). There are 15 residues in the CDR3. Trimming left V 4 bases short and J 4 bases short, with 16 bases between. The germline V gene encodes CDR1 MGHRA and CDR2 YSYEKL. CDR3 sequence: CASSLRVAGGETQYF. The DNA of the CDR3 is TGCGCCAGCAGCCTCCGGGTCGCTGGGGGAGAGACCCAGTACTTC.

CDR3 protein: CASSYSPAGGLPQHF. The CDR3 DNA reads as TGTGCCAGCAGTTACTCTCCGGCAGGGGGTCTGCCCCAGCATTTT. The V gene is TRBV6-5, the J gene TRBJ1-5, with 7 bases matching TRBD1. Losses at the gene ends were 0 bases for V and 9 bases for J; bases not matched to a gene: 8. From germline, CDR1 is MNHEY and CDR2 SVGAGI. This CDR3 has 15 amino acids.

The chain links TRBV30 to TRBJ2-2; D may be TRBD1 or TRBD2 (6 bases each). Germline assignment: CDR1 GTSNPN and CDR2 SVGIG (reference sequence). V lost 0 bases and J lost 1, with 12 bases in between. The CDR3 consists of 16 residues. CDR3 in DNA: TGTGCCTGGAGTGTACGCGGAGGGGGGAACACCGGGGAGCTGTTTTTT. This codes for CAWSVRGGGNTGELFF.

V is TRBV14 and J is TRBJ2-3; 13 bases align to TRBD2. The V segment lost 2 bases and the J segment 5 bases; nucleotides outside the gene matches: 1. Per the germline V gene, CDR1 is SGHDN and CDR2 is FVKESK. This CDR3 region has 15 residues. In DNA, the CDR3 is TGTGCCAGCAGCCAAAGACTAGCGGGAGGAGATACGCAGTATTTT. Residues: CASSQRLAGGDTQYF.

The table lists this clone with many counts. The chain is built from TRBV29-1 and TRBJ1-3; maybe TRBD1 (5 bases). Germline CDR1 is SQVTM and CDR2 is ANQGSEA. V was shortened by 4 bases and J by 4 bases, with 5 bases between the two germline ends. The CDR3 is 11 residues long. The CDR3 region is CSVGQGNTIYF. The DNA for the CDR3 is TGCAGCGTTGGACAGGGAAACACCATATATTTT.

This clone was seen a handful of times. The chain employs TRBV11-1 and TRBJ1-2; D possibly corresponds to TRBD1 (6 bases). CDR3 length: 12 amino acids. CDR1 and CDR2 (germline): SGHAT, FQDESV (reference sequence). Trimming stripped 5 bases from V and 6 bases from J, with 10 bases between. For the CDR3, the DNA is TGTGCCAGCAGCCCCAACAGGGATGGCTACACCTTC. It encodes CASSPNRDGYTF.

This sequence joins TRBV29-1 and TRBJ1-4, with D uncertain. Looked up from germline, CDR1 is SQVTM and CDR2 is ANQGSEA. The CDR3 is 13 amino acids. Between the trimmed V and J ends, which lost 4 bases and 7 bases, there was a span of 13 bases. This CDR3 reads CSVGVAWGEKLFF. CDR3 sequence (DNA): TGCAGCGTTGGGGTCGCTTGGGGTGAAAAACTGTTTTTT.

J is TRBJ2-3 and V is TRBV4-2; TRBD2 aligns across 7 bases. Losses at the gene ends were 3 bases for V and 0 bases for J; bases not matched to a gene: 6. CDR3 length: 16 amino acids. In germline, CDR1 is LGHNA, CDR2 YNFKEQ. CDR3 sequence: CASSQGPGLSTDTQYF. In nucleotides, the CDR3 is TGTGCCAGCAGCCAGGGACCGGGACTAAGCACAGATACGCAGTATTTT.

The table lists this clone with a count of one. The chain recombines TRBV9 with TRBJ2-2; D gene ambiguous. Trimming left V 9 bases short and J 3 bases short, with 12 bases between. The germline gives CDR1 SGDLS, CDR2 YYNGEE. This CDR3 spans 13 amino acids. Here the CDR3 reads CATPAQYTGELFF. For the CDR3, the DNA is TGTGCCACTCCGGCCCAGTACACCGGGGAGCTGTTTTTT.

The CDR3 DNA reads as TGTGCCAGCAGCTTTACTAGCGGGAGGATCCACGAGCAGTACTTC. Translated, it gives CASSFTSGRIHEQYF. This sequence joins TRBV7-2 and TRBJ2-7, with 12 bases aligning to TRBD2. V lost 3 bases, J lost 5 bases, and 5 bases stayed unmatched. Germline CDR1 SGHTA, CDR2 FQGNSA. This CDR3 contains 15 residues. The full variable domain, completed using reference TRBV7-2 and TRBJ2-7, is GAGVSQSPSNKVTEKGKDVELRCDPISGHTALYWYRQSLGQGLEFLIYFQGNSAPDKSGLPSDRFSAERTGGSVSTLTIQRTQQEDSAVYLCASSFTSGRIHEQYFGPGTRLTVT.

The genes are TRBV11-2 and TRBJ2-1, with 7 bases that match TRBD2. The CDR3 has 16 amino acids. Germline CDR1 reads SGHAT; CDR2 reads FQNNGV. With V trimmed by 5 bases and J by 7 bases, 14 bases remained unmatched. DNA of the CDR3: TGTGCCAGCAGCCAAACCGGGAGGCCGGTCCCTAATGAGCAGTTCTTC. This sequence encodes CASSQTGRPVPNEQFF.

V gene TRBV29-1 combines with J gene TRBJ2-7; D is uncertain. There are 13 residues in the CDR3. Deletions cut 5 bases from V and 3 bases from J, with 14 bases between. Germline V CDR1 and CDR2: SQVTM, ANQGSEA. Here the CDR3 DNA reads TGCAGCGTTAGCGCTCGTATAAACTACGAGCAGTACTTC. Translated: CSVSARINYEQYF.

J is TRBJ2-7 and V is TRBV9; D is unclear. The V and J ends lost 0 bases and 3 bases respectively, with 13 bases between them. The CDR3 is 15 residues long. Germline V gene sequence: CDR1 SGDLS, CDR2 YYNGEE. In DNA form, the CDR3 reads TGTGCCAGCAGCGTAGCAGATGACTCGTTCTACGAGCAGTACTTC. Translation gives CASSVADDSFYEQYF.

The chain carries TRBV7-2 and TRBJ1-2; D gene uncertain. Germline-derived CDR1 and CDR2 are SGHTA and FQGNSA. The V end lost 5 bases, the J end lost 2 bases, and 3 bases lay between the germline ends. This CDR3 contains 11 residues. Here the CDR3 DNA reads TGTGCCAGCAGCATCAACTATGGCTACACCTTC. Translated, it gives CASSINYGYTF.

The table lists this clone with a few counts. CDR3 protein: CASLGGYYGYTF. DNA for the CDR3: TGTGCCAGTTTGGGGGGGTACTATGGCTACACCTTC. The chain is built from TRBV25-1 and TRBJ1-2; D possibly corresponds to TRBD1 (5 bases). Trimming shortened V by 9 bases and J by 3 bases, and 11 bases separated the two germline ends. There are 12 residues in the CDR3. Per germline, CDR1 MGHDK and CDR2 SYGVNS.

V and J are TRBV9 and TRBJ1-3; no clear D gene. Germline loops: CDR1 SGDLS, CDR2 YYNGEE. V shed 0 bases and J shed 0 bases, with 7 bases lying between them. The CDR3 covers 15 residues. The CDR3 DNA is TGTGCCAGCAGCGTAGCTGGCTTCTCTGGAAACACCATATATTTT. It is translated as CASSVAGFSGNTIYF.

The CDR3 DNA follows: TGTGCCTGGAGCTACGGGACAATAGATAGCAATCAGCCCCAGCATTTT. The encoded protein is CAWSYGTIDSNQPQHF. V is TRBV30 and J is TRBJ1-5; perhaps TRBD1 as D (6 bases). Germline-derived CDR1 and CDR2 are GTSNPN and SVGIG (reference sequence). The CDR3 runs to 16 residues. With 3 bases removed from V and 0 bases from J, the gap between germline ends came to 15 bases.

The chain joins TRBV29-1 to TRBJ2-7; possible D gene TRBD2, 6 bases. This CDR3 comprises 13 residues. Trimming left V 3 bases short and J 2 bases short, with 11 bases between. CDR1 SQVTM and CDR2 ANQGSEA come from the germline V gene. The CDR3 is CSVDGGEPYEQYF. The CDR3 coding sequence is TGCAGCGTTGACGGAGGGGAACCCTACGAGCAGTACTTC.

This clone occurred many times. The chain has TRBV7-8 and TRBJ2-7; TRBD1 matches at 9 bases. V was pared by 1 base and J by 3 bases, with 4 bases of the junction left unmatched. The CDR3 sequence is 15 residues long. Germline V gene sequence: CDR1 SGHVS, CDR2 FQNEAQ. As DNA, the CDR3 is TGTGCCAGCAGCTTAGATTGGACAGGGGACTACGAGCAGTACTTC. Encoded protein: CASSLDWTGDYEQYF.

The chain combines TRBV7-2 with TRBJ2-5; TRBD1 matches 10 bases. Germline V lookup: CDR1 SGHTA, CDR2 FQGNSA. V was pared by 5 bases and J by 5 bases, with 8 bases of the junction left unmatched. This CDR3 comprises 15 residues. DNA of the CDR3: TGTGCCAGCAGCCGCGGGACAGGGGTTGGGGAGACCCAGTACTTC. Protein product: CASSRGTGVGETQYF.

This clone was detected only a few times. This chain joins TRBV5-1 and TRBJ1-2; TRBD1 matches at 7 bases. Germline V lookup: CDR1 SGHRS, CDR2 YFSETQ. The CDR3 contains 16 residues. V shed 0 bases and J 4 bases; nucleotides not matched to a gene: 9. Here the CDR3 reads CASSLEVGQDTYGYTF. In DNA form, the CDR3 reads TGCGCCAGCAGCTTGGAAGTCGGACAGGACACCTATGGCTACACCTTC.

The CDR3 nucleotides are TGTGCCAGCCGGGGGGGCGTGGGTCAGCCCCAGCATTTT. This gives the protein CASRGGVGQPQHF. V usage is TRBV2 and J usage is TRBJ1-5; D perhaps matches TRBD1 (6 bases). The CDR3 contains 13 residues. The germline V and J ends were trimmed by 8 bases and 6 bases, with 14 bases remaining between them. Germline V gene lookup returns CDR1 SNHLY and CDR2 FYNNEI.

The chain recombines TRBV5-1 with TRBJ1-4; D is possibly TRBD1 (5 bases). Germline V gene data show CDR1 as SGHRS and CDR2 as YFSETQ. The CDR3 covers 12 residues. Deletions cut 5 bases from V and 11 bases from J, with 13 bases between. CDR3 in amino acids: CASRQDPIKLFF. The CDR3 nucleotides are TGCGCCAGCAGACAGGACCCGATCAAACTGTTTTTT. Together with reference TRBV5-1 and TRBJ1-4, the CDR3 gives the full variable domain: KAGVTQTPRYLIKTRGQQVTLSCSPISGHRSVSWYQQTPGQGLQFLFEYFSETQRNKGNFPGRFSGRQFSNSRSEMNVSTLELGDSALYLCASRQDPIKLFFGSGTQLSVL.

The chain uses TRBV7-2 and TRBJ2-3; 10 bases align to TRBD2. The CDR3 is 17 residues long. Germline V gives CDR1 SGHTA, CDR2 FQGNSA. With V trimmed by 0 bases and J by 1 base, 4 bases remained unmatched. CDR3 bases: TGTGCCAGCAGCTTAGCTCGGCTAGCGGGAGGCACAGATACGCAGTATTTT. Its translation is CASSLARLAGGTDTQYF.